This T cell receptor beta chain is from a study of shared clonotypes between healthy human individuals. For the study at large: A couple of women and a few men aged 18 to 49 made up the donors. Overall study results and limits: An expected dependence of interdonor clonotype sharing on sequencing depth was noted. Apart from blood, nothing was sampled; tissue repertoires likely differ. The sharing of roughly 5% of naive CD4 clonotypes was seen across several donors.

Data came from immunoSEQ multiplex PCR; TCRdb stores just in-frame clones and leaves some out. The table shows about 2.4 million clones, with 93% occurring only once. Regarding this clone: Its specificity is not known.

The CDR3 extends over 15 amino acids. V was clipped by 4 bases and J by 6 bases; unmatched bases: 9. Per germline, CDR1 SGHRS and CDR2 YFSETQ. Sequenced: naive CD4+ T cells from PBMCs. Subset of the sample: CD45RA+ positively selected. This chain joins TRBV5-1 and TRBJ2-7; 11 positions agree with TRBD2. The clonotype comes from a man younger than 35 in good health. Some clones in this sample may be carry-over from other donors' samples. The chain's CDR3 is CASSQLAGEAVEQYF. CDR3 coding DNA: TGCGCCAGCAGCCAACTAGCGGGAGAAGCTGTCGAGCAGTACTTC. Full variable domain (remainder filled in from reference TRBV5-1 and TRBJ2-7): KAGVTQTPRYLIKTRGQQVTLSCSPISGHRSVSWYQQTPGQGLQFLFEYFSETQRNKGNFPGRFSGRQFSNSRSEMNVSTLELGDSALYLCASSQLAGEAVEQYFGPGTRLTVT.